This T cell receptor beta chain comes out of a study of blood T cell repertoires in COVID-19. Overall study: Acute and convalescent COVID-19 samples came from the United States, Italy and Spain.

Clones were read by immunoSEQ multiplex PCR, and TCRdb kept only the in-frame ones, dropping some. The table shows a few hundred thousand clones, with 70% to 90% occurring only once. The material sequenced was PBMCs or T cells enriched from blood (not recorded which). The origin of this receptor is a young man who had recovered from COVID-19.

Here the CDR3 reads CASSYPGSETQYF. The DNA of the CDR3 is TGTGCCAGCAGTTACCCAGGGTCGGAGACCCAGTACTTC. The rearrangement uses TRBV6-5 and TRBJ2-5, with D perhaps TRBD1 (5 bases). V lost 2 bases to trimming and J lost 5 bases, with 9 bases between them. CDR3 size: 13 residues. CDR1 is MNHEY, CDR2 SVGAGI, per germline.